Listed here is a single TCR beta chain. Its antigen is currently unknown. cDNA came from around 0.54 to 1 ug RNA primed by random hexamers. The method of amplification for TCR beta CDR3 was immunoSEQ multiplex PCR, covering 54 Vbeta and 13 Jbeta. TCRdb reprocessed the immunoSEQ multiplex PCR reads with MiXCR, giving one entry per CDR3 protein. The sample contains about 200,000 distinct CDR3 sequences, roughly 94% of which appear only once. TEMRA cells were FACS-enriched, and CD8+ and CD4+ T cells were isolated negatively. The CDR3 consists of 11 residues. Germline V CDR1 and CDR2: GTSNPN, SVGIG (reference sequence). V shed 8 bases and J shed 4 bases, with 11 bases lying between them. The data were obtained in a study of CD8 T cells in Susac syndrome. Whole-study findings and limits: Individuals included in the TCR sequencing and HLA analysis were acknowledged by the study to be relatively few in number.

Sequencing was done on a sample of CD4+ T cells from PBMCs. The chain employs TRBV30 and TRBJ1-2, with D unresolved. This clonotype originated in a human donor in good health. The CDR3 nucleotides are TGTGCCCTCGGGCAGCTCTATGGCTACACCTTC. This codes for CALGQLYGYTF.